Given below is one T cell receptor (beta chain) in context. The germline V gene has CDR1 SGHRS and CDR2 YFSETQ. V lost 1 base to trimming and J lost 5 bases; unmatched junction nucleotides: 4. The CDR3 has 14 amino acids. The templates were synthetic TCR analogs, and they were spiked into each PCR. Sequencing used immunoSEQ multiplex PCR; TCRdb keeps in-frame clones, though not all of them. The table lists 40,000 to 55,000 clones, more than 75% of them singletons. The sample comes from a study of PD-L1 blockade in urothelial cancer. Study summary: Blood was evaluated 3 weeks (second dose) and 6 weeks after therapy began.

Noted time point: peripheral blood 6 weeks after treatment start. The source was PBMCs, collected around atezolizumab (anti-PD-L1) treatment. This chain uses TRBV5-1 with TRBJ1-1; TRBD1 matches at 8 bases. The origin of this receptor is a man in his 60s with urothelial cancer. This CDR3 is CASSLITGGTEAFF. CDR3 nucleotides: TGCGCCAGCAGCTTGATTACAGGGGGAACTGAAGCTTTCTTT.